This TCR beta chain was sequenced for a study of blood T cell repertoires in COVID-19. As for the study in general: Sample material is recorded as cDNA or gDNA derived from T cells, B-cell-depleted T cells, or PBMCs.

Assay used: immunoSEQ multiplex PCR; TCRdb lists only in-frame clones, some missing. In the table there are about 120,000 clones, less than 90% of which are singletons. V lost 5 bases and J lost 1; bases outside the gene matches: 5. This CDR3 spans 16 amino acids. Germline CDR1 reads SGHAT; CDR2 reads FQDESV (reference sequence). The clonotype comes from a man aged 25 to 45 with acute or convalescent COVID-19. The sequenced sample was peripheral blood. The chain carries TRBV11-1 and TRBJ1-6; 7 bases line up with TRBD1. The CDR3: CASSLTGTSYNSPLHF. The CDR3 DNA reads TGTGCCAGCAGCCTGACAGGGACTTCCTATAATTCACCCCTCCACTTT.